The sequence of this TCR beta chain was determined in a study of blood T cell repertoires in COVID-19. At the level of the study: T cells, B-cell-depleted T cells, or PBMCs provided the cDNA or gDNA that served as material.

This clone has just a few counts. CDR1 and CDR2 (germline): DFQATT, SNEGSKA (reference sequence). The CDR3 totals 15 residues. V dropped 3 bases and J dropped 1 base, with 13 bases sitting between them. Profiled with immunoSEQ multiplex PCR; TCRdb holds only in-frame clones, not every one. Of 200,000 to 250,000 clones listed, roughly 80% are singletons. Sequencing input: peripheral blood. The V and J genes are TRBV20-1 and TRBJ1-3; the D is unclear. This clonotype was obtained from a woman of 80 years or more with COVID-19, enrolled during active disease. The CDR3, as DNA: TGCAGTGCTAGTTCTATTGAGAAGTCTGGAAACACCATATATTTT. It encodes CSASSIEKSGNTIYF.